This T cell receptor beta chain was captured by sequencing in a study of blood T cell repertoires in COVID-19. At the level of the study: In each case, the material was cDNA or gDNA derived from T cells, B-cell-depleted T cells, or PBMCs.

J lost 3 bases, V lost 6 bases, and 8 bases had no gene match. The CDR3 loop spans 15 amino acids. Germline V lookup: CDR1 SNHLY, CDR2 FYNNEI. Repertoires were generated with immunoSEQ multiplex PCR, while TCRdb's copy carries only in-frame clones and drops some. In the table there are tens of thousands of clones, roughly three quarters of which are singletons. The sequenced material came from peripheral blood. The source is a human donor in a cohort sampled during active COVID-19. The chain carries TRBV2 and TRBJ2-3; 8 bases map to TRBD2. CDR3 DNA: TGTGCCAGCAGATTCGCGGGACTAGGAACAGATACGCAGTATTTT. This sequence encodes CASRFAGLGTDTQYF.